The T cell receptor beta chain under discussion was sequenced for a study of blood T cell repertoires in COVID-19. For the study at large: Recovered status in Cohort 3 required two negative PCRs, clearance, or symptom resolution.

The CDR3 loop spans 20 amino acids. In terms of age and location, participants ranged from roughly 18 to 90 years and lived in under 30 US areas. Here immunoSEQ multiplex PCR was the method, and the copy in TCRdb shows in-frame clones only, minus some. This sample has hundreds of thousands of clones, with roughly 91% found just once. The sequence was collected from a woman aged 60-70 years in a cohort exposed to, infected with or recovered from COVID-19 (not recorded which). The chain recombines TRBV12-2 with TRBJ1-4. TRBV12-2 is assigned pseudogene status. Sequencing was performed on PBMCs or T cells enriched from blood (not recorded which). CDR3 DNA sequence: TGTGCAAGTCGCCTGGGTGTCGAGGGGCGGGGGGTAAAGGTTGGTGAAAAACTGTTTTTT. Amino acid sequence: CASRLGVEGRGVKVGEKLFF.